This T cell receptor (beta chain) was identified in a study of blood T cells in healthy people across ages. Whole-study results and caveats: Conclusively comparing naive with antigen-experienced cells was impossible with unsorted PBMCs.

Alongside a J-beta primer mix, a sample-barcoded 5' primer served in a second PCR lasting roughly 6 to 11 cycles. TCRdb passed the 5' RACE reads through MiXCR, listing each CDR3 protein once. Seen here are approximately 800,000 distinct CDR3 sequences, 20% to 25% observed once, and the top ten hold more than 3%. Caucasian, healthy and from Russia, the donors were aged between about 6 and 90. Each individual donor underwent a draw of ten milliliters of peripheral blood. Concerning this clonotype: Its matching antigen is unknown.

From germline, CDR1 is MNHEY and CDR2 SVGAGI. CDR3 length equals 17 residues. These data were likewise used in another study, on T cells of mothers and their children. As that report states: For each mother, over 9.5 million TCR beta CDR3 reads were obtained, and for each child, some 3 million.

This TCR was recovered from a boy under 18 in good health. Input material: blood. The V and J genes are TRBV6-5 and TRBJ2-5, with 7 bases that match TRBD1. The J call is in doubt because the DNA end fits TRBJ2-1 better. The CDR3 DNA is TGTGCCAGCAGTTACCCACCGGGACAGAGGGATAGGAATGAGCAGTTCTTC. Translation gives CASSYPPGQRDRNEQFF.